Listed here are 11 T cell receptor beta chains from one sample, sequenced in a study of blood T cell repertoires in COVID-19. Profiled with immunoSEQ multiplex PCR; TCRdb holds only in-frame clones, not every one. In the table there are about 69,000 clones, 75% to 80% of which are singletons. The sequenced material came from peripheral blood. These receptors originate from a human donor in a cohort sampled during active COVID-19.

The V and J genes are TRBV12-5 and TRBJ1-5, with a tentative D call TRBD1 (5 bases). Trimming took 6 bases from V and 4 from J, leaving 10 bases between them. The germline V gene encodes CDR1 LGHNT and CDR2 FRNRAP. The CDR3 runs to 13 residues. DNA for the CDR3: TGTGCTAGTGGGAGGAGGGGTAATCAGCCCCAGCATTTT. Residues: CASGRRGNQPQHF.

J is TRBJ1-6 and V is TRBV28; TRBD1 might be the D (5 bases). The CDR3 extends over 17 amino acids. Trimming cost V 6 bases and J 7 bases, with 22 bases left between them. Germline V gene sequence: CDR1 MDHEN, CDR2 SYDVKM. The CDR3 is CASRPLMSGTPNSPLHF. DNA for the CDR3: TGTGCCAGCAGACCCCTTATGTCCGGGACTCCGAATTCACCCCTCCACTTT.

DNA for the CDR3: TGTGCCAGCAGTGAATGGGGCGGGAGGACTGAAGCTTTCTTT. This encodes CASSEWGGRTEAFF. The V and J genes are TRBV2 and TRBJ1-1, with D perhaps TRBD1 (5 bases). Looked up from germline, CDR1 is SNHLY and CDR2 is FYNNEI. The CDR3 contains 14 residues. V was shortened by 2 bases and J by 5 bases, with 12 bases between the two germline ends. The entire variable domain, with the rest obtained from reference TRBV2 and TRBJ1-1, is as follows: EPEVTQTPSHQVTQMGQEVILRCVPISNHLYFYWYRQILGQKVEFLVSFYNNEISEKSEIFDDQFSVERPDGSNFTLKIRSTKLEDSAMYFCASSEWGGRTEAFFGQGTRLTVV.

The V and J genes are TRBV28 and TRBJ1-4; TRBD1 is a possible D gene (5 bases). This CDR3 contains 12 residues. The V gene lost 6 bases and the J gene lost 9 bases, with 11 bases spanning the gap. The germline gives CDR1 MDHEN, CDR2 SYDVKM. The CDR3 DNA sequence: TGTGCCAGCAGCTCCGGACATCAAAAACTGTTTTTT. This sequence encodes CASSSGHQKLFF.

The DNA for the CDR3 is TGTGCCAGCAGCTGGGGGAGGGTAGCGGGGACTAGCACAGATACGCAGTATTTT. It codes for CASSWGRVAGTSTDTQYF. The chain carries TRBV5-5 and TRBJ2-3; 8 bases are a match to TRBD2. The V and J ends lost 3 bases and 0 bases, in that order; junction bases with no gene match: 12. There are 18 residues in the CDR3. Germline V lookup: CDR1 SGHKS, CDR2 YYEKEE (reference sequence).

This chain joins TRBV11-2 and TRBJ2-4; a possible D gene is TRBD2 (5 bases). CDR1 is SGHAT, CDR2 FQNNGV, per germline. The CDR3 totals 13 residues. Trimming left V 0 bases short and J 7 bases short, with 7 bases between. The CDR3 DNA is TGTGCCAGCAGCTTAGACTGGGAGAACATTCAGTACTTC. This translates into CASSLDWENIQYF.

The chain is built from TRBV6-5 and TRBJ2-7; the D gene is possibly TRBD2 (5 bases). Germline V gives CDR1 MNHEY, CDR2 SVGAGI. This CDR3 contains 13 residues. V lost 4 bases, J lost 1 base, and 8 bases lay in between. CDR3 in amino acids: CASSSEGSYEQYF. CDR3 DNA: TGTGCCAGCAGTTCCGAGGGATCCTACGAGCAGTACTTC.

This chain joins TRBV3-1 (or the pseudogene TRBV3-2) and TRBJ2-7, with D perhaps matching TRBD2 (5 bases). Germline CDR1 and CDR2: LGHDT and YNNKEL (reference sequence). This CDR3 region has 13 residues. The V end lost 1 base, the J end lost 5 bases, and 9 bases lay between the germline ends. This CDR3 is CASSQGGHNEQYF. The CDR3 DNA reads as TGTGCCAGCAGCCAAGGAGGGCACAACGAGCAGTACTTC.

The rearrangement uses TRBV24-1 and TRBJ2-1, with 13 bases lining up with TRBD2. The CDR3 runs 17 residues. J was trimmed by 7 bases and V by 4 bases; bases with no gene match: 9. CDR1 KGHDR and CDR2 SFDVKD come from the germline V gene. The DNA for the CDR3 is TGTGCCACCAGTGACACTTCGGGACTAGCGGGAATGAATGAGCAGTTCTTC. Its protein is CATSDTSGLAGMNEQFF.

The chain carries TRBV28 and TRBJ1-5, with 9 bases matching TRBD1. The germline CDR1 and CDR2 sequences are MDHEN and SYDVKM. The length of the CDR3 is 13 residues. J lost 8 bases, V lost 6 bases, and 5 bases had no gene match. This chain's CDR3 is CASSRDREEPQHF. In DNA, the CDR3 is TGTGCCAGCAGCCGGGACAGGGAGGAGCCCCAGCATTTT.

The V and J genes are TRBV3-1 (or the pseudogene TRBV3-2) and TRBJ2-5; TRBD1 might be the D (6 bases). The CDR3 sequence is 13 residues long. Trimming shortened V by 4 bases and J by 0 bases, and 6 bases separated the two germline ends. In germline, CDR1 is LGHDT, CDR2 YNNKEL (reference sequence). CDR3 DNA: TGTGCCAGCAGCCGGGACAACCAAGAGACCCAGTACTTC. Amino acids: CASSRDNQETQYF.